This T cell receptor (beta chain) was recorded in a study of beta chain features in type 1 diabetes. Study outcomes and limitations: A pattern of fewer insertions and more deletions at VDJ junctions was seen in type 1 diabetes patients. Cells that show high TCR expression could be over-represented by cDNA sequencing. Comparison showed that naive, central memory and Treg TCRB repertoires appeared more similar among patients than among healthy donors. Moderately but significantly shorter TCRB CDR3s were found in Type 1 diabetes patients in all four CD4+ subsets.

Expressed TCRB transcripts were sequenced, since all the RNA that had been isolated was reverse transcribed. Produced via immunoSEQ multiplex PCR; TCRdb's table is partial and in-frame only. The table lists about 53,000 clones, 40% to 65% of them singletons. Trimming took 4 bases from V and 8 from J; bases not matched to a gene: 3. CDR3 size: 14 residues. Germline V gene data show CDR1 as SGHRS and CDR2 as YFSETQ. Comment on this clone: No antigen is known for it.

The specimen sequenced was Tregs from blood. The clonotype comes from a woman in her thirties or forties with type 1 diabetes. The V and J genes are TRBV5-1 and TRBJ2-1; TRBD2 aligns across 13 bases. The CDR3 DNA follows: TGCGCCAGCAGCCTCGGACTAGCGGGAGATGAGCAGTTCTTC. Translated, it gives CASSLGLAGDEQFF.